This TCR beta chain was profiled in a study of blood T cell repertoires in COVID-19. On the study more broadly: Acute and convalescent COVID-19 specimens originated in the United States, Italy and Spain. Nucleic acid was either cDNA or gDNA, and it came from T cells, B-cell-depleted T cells, or PBMCs.

Trimming took 6 bases from V and 4 from J, leaving 15 bases between them. Germline CDR1 is SNHLY and CDR2 is FYNNEI. CDR3 size: 14 residues. The authors' processing: Amplification of reference gene primers provided the estimated nucleated cell counts. Sequencing used immunoSEQ multiplex PCR; TCRdb keeps in-frame clones, though not all of them. V and J calls and clone size follow that table, whereas D and trimming were derived from the DNA. The table shows just over 300,000 clones, with roughly 86% occurring only once. This chain uses TRBV2 with TRBJ1-1; D may be TRBD1 (5 bases). The origin of this receptor is a woman aged 30 to 39 with COVID-19, enrolled during active disease. Sequenced input: peripheral blood. CDR3 amino acids: CASRPTVLGTEAFF. CDR3 DNA: TGTGCCAGCAGGCCGACAGTCTTAGGCACTGAAGCTTTCTTT. The whole variable domain, remainder taken from reference TRBV2 and TRBJ1-1, is EPEVTQTPSHQVTQMGQEVILRCVPISNHLYFYWYRQILGQKVEFLVSFYNNEISEKSEIFDDQFSVERPDGSNFTLKIRSTKLEDSAMYFCASRPTVLGTEAFFGQGTRLTVV.